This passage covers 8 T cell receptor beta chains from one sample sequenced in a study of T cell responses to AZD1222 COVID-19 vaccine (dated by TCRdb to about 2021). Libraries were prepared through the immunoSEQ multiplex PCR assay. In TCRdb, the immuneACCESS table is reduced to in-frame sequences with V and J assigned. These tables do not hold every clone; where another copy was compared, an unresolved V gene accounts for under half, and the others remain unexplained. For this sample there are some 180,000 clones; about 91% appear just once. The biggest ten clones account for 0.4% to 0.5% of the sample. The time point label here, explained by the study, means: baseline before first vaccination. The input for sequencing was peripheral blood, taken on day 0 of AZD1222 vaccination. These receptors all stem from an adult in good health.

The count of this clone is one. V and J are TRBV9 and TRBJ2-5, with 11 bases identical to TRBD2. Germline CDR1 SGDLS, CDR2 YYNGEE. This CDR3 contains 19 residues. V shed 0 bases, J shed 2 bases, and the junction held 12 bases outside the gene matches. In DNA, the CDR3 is TGTGCCAGCAGCGTAGGAGCCGGGACTAGCGGTGCGATACAAGAGACCCAGTACTTC. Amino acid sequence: CASSVGAGTSGAIQETQYF.

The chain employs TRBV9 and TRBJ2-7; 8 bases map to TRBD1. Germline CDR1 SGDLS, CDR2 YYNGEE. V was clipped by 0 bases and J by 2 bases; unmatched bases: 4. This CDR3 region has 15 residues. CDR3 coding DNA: TGTGCCAGCAGCGTAGATACAGGGGGGACCTACGAGCAGTACTTC. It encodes CASSVDTGGTYEQYF.

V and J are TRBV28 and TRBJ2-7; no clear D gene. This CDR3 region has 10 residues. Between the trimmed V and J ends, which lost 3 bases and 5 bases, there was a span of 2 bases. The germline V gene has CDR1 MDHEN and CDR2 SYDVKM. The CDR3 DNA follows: TGTGCCAGCAGTTTCGACGAGCAGTACTTC. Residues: CASSFDEQYF. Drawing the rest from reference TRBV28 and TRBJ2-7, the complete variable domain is DVKVTQSSRYLVKRTGEKVFLECVQDMDHENMFWYRQDPGLGLRLIYFSYDVKMKEKGDIPEGYSVSREKKERFSLILESASTNQTSMYLCASSFDEQYFGPGTRLTVT.

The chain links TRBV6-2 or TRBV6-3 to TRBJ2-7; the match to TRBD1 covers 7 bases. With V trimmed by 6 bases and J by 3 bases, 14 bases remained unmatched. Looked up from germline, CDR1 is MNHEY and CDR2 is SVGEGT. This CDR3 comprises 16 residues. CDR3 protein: CASSPGTGTADYEQYF. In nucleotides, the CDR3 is TGTGCCAGCAGCCCCGGCACCGGGACAGCGGACTACGAGCAGTACTTC.

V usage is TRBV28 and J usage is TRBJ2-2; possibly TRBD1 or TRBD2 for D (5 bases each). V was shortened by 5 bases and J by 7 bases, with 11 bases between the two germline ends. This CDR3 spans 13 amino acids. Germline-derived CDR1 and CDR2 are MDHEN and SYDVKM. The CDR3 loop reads CASSPGTSGELFF. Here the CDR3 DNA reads TGTGCCAGCAGTCCTGGGACCAGCGGGGAGCTGTTTTTT.

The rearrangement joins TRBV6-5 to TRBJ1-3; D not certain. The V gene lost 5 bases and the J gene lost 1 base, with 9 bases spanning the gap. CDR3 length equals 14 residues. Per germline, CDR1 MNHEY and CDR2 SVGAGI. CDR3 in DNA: TGTGCCAGCAGTCCACAGAGATCTGGAAACACCATATATTTT. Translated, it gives CASSPQRSGNTIYF.

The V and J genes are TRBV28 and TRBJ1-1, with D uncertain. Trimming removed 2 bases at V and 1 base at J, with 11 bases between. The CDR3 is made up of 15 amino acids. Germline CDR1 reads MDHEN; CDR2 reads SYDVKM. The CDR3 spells CASSLRALGNTEAFF. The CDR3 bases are TGTGCCAGCAGTTTAAGGGCGCTGGGGAACACTGAAGCTTTCTTT.

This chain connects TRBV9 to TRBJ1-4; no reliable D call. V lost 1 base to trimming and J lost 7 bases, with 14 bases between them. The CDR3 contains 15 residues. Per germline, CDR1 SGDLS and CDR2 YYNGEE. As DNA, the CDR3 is TGTGCCAGCAGCGTAAATATAGGGTATCCTGAAAAACTGTTTTTT. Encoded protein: CASSVNIGYPEKLFF. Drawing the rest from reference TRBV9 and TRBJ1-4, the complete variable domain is DSGVTQTPKHLITATGQRVTLRCSPRSGDLSVYWYQQSLDQGLQFLIQYYNGEERAKGNILERFSAQQFPDLHSELNLSSLELGDSALYFCASSVNIGYPEKLFFGSGTQLSVL.